One sample yielded the 16 T cell receptor beta chains listed below, sequenced in a study of T cell clonality in common variable immunodeficiency. The assay was immunoSEQ multiplex PCR, and TCRdb's table has in-frame clones only and misses some. The sample gives roughly 43,000 clones, none seen only once, and the top ten clones hold roughly 0.66%. The material sequenced was peripheral blood mononuclear cells. These receptors were taken from a person between 18 and 70 years old in good health.

The sample holds many counts of this clone. CDR3 loop: CASSQDTTRGLATEAFF. CDR3 DNA (partial): TGTGCCAGCAGCCAAGATACTACTCGGGGGTTGGCCACTGAA. This chain connects TRBV4-2 to TRBJ1-1; perhaps TRBD1 as D (5 bases). The read falls 3 residues short of the CDR3 end, and the missing part is taken from the germline J gene. The CDR3 is 17 residues long. The V end lost 0 bases, the J end lost 4 bases, and 18 bases lay between the germline ends. Germline CDR1 is LGHNA and CDR2 is YNFKEQ.

This clone was observed many times. Coverage ceases 3 residues before the CDR3 finishes, and the germline J gene fills in the end. This chain connects TRBV19 to TRBJ2-1, with 11 bases identical to TRBD2. The CDR3 length is 16 residues. Germline-derived CDR1 and CDR2 are LNHDA and SQIVND (reference sequence). Germline trimming cut 5 bases from V and 5 bases from J; bases unmatched to any gene: 8. This CDR3 reads CASSSISGRADNEQFF. Incomplete CDR3 DNA: TGTGCCAGTAGTTCCATTAGCGGGAGGGCCGACAATGAG.

This clone was seen many times. The read stops 3 residues short of the end of the CDR3; the missing end is completed from the germline J gene. The rearrangement links TRBV13 to TRBJ2-6, with D perhaps TRBD1 (6 bases). With 1 base removed from V and 0 bases from J, the gap between germline ends came to 19 bases. CDR3 length: 20 amino acids. Germline V gene sequence: CDR1 PRHDT, CDR2 FYEKMQ (reference sequence). CDR3 sequence reads: CASSLARGRGQPSGANVLTF. The sequenced CDR3 bases are TGTGCCAGCAGCTTAGCCAGGGGCAGGGGCCAGCCCTCTGGGGCCAACGTC.

This clone was recorded many times. The sequence runs out 3 residues before the end of the CDR3; the remainder is reconstructed from the germline J gene. This rearrangement joins TRBV5-1 to TRBJ2-7; 9 nucleotides line up with TRBD1. This CDR3 has 15 amino acids. Per the germline V gene, CDR1 is SGHRS and CDR2 is YFSETQ. Trimming removed 4 bases from V and 3 bases from J; junction bases left unmatched: 8. The CDR3: CASSGGTGTFYEQYF. Incomplete CDR3 DNA: TGCGCCAGCAGCGGGGGGACAGGGACCTTCTACGAG.

This clone occurred many times. The read terminates 3 residues before the CDR3 end, so the remaining end is supplied by the germline J gene. The rearrangement uses TRBV18 and TRBJ2-7; TRBD1 is a possible D gene (6 bases). Germline V gives CDR1 KGHSH, CDR2 LQKENI. The germline V and J ends were trimmed by 2 bases and 0 bases, with 8 bases remaining between them. There are 14 residues in the CDR3. CDR3: CASSPGQNSYEQYF. CDR3 DNA, as far as it was read: TGTGCCAGCTCACCAGGACAGAACTCCTACGAG.

The table lists this clone with many counts. The read comes to an end 3 residues before the CDR3 does, leaving the germline J gene to fill in the end. The V gene is TRBV20-1, the J gene TRBJ1-6, with 7 bases fitting TRBD1. Looked up from germline, CDR1 is DFQATT and CDR2 is SNEGSKA (reference sequence). With 0 bases clipped from V and 9 bases from J, the junction kept 8 bases outside the gene matches. The CDR3 totals 15 residues. CDR3 DNA, as far as it was read: TGCAGTGCTAGAGATCGAGGGACAGAGGTTTCACCC. This gives the protein CSARDRGTEVSP. The whole CDR3 protein reads CSARDRGTEVSPLHF.

Many counts were recorded for this clone. The read halts 3 residues ahead of the CDR3 end, with the missing end drawn from the germline J gene. The V gene is TRBV7-2, the J gene TRBJ1-6; D possibly corresponds to TRBD1 (5 bases). CDR3 length equals 14 residues. Germline lookup yields CDR1 SGHTA and CDR2 FQGNSA. Trimming left V 0 bases short and J 7 bases short, with 7 bases between. The sequenced part of the CDR3 DNA is TGTGCCAGCAGCTTAGCAGGGGTGAATTCACCC. Its translation is CASSLAGVNSP. The CDR3 in its entirety is CASSLAGVNSPLHF.

Many counts were recorded for this clone. The sequenced fragment ends 3 residues before the CDR3 boundary, so the rest is inferred from the germline J gene. The chain carries TRBV2 and TRBJ2-3, with TRBD2 matching over 9 bases. This CDR3 spans 15 amino acids. V lost 4 bases and J lost 5; bases outside the gene matches: 7. The germline CDR1 and CDR2 sequences are SNHLY and FYNNEI. The chain's CDR3 is CASSGLAGPLDTQYF. The sequenced CDR3 bases are TGTGCCAGCAGTGGGCTAGCGGGACCGTTAGATACG.

This clone was seen many times. The read gets to within 3 residues of the CDR3 end, and the germline J gene fills in the rest. The chain has TRBV28 and TRBJ2-1; possible D gene TRBD1, 5 bases. CDR3 length equals 16 residues. Trimming left V 3 bases short and J 4 bases short, with 16 bases between. Germline V gene lookup returns CDR1 MDHEN and CDR2 SYDVKM. The CDR3 DNA, read in part, is TGTGCCAGCAGTTTTCCCAGGACAATCGGATACAATGAG. As protein: CASSFPRTIGYNE. The CDR3 in its entirety is CASSFPRTIGYNEQFF.

This clone was seen at least ten times. Partial CDR3 DNA: TGTGCCAGCAGCTCGGACAGGGAGACCGGGGAG. It codes for CASSSDRETGE. The whole CDR3 is CASSSDRETGELFF. The rearrangement uses TRBV6-2 or TRBV6-3 and TRBJ2-2, with 8 positions matching TRBD1. The sequence runs out 3 residues before the end of the CDR3; the remainder is reconstructed from the germline J gene. CDR3 length: 14 residues. CDR1 and CDR2 from the germline V gene are MNHEY and SVGEGT. J lost 5 bases, V lost 6 bases, and 5 bases had no gene match.

This clone showed up many times. The read terminates 3 residues before the CDR3 end, so the remaining end is supplied by the germline J gene. The V call is TRBV4-2, the J call TRBJ2-3; possibly TRBD1 for D (5 bases). Germline V gene data show CDR1 as LGHNA and CDR2 as YNFKEQ. The CDR3 contains 15 residues. The V end lost 6 bases, the J end lost 4 bases, and 17 bases lay between the germline ends. This chain's CDR3 is CASRVGQGGADTQYF. The covered CDR3 bases are TGTGCCAGCAGGGTGGGTCAGGGCGGAGCAGATACG.

This clone was detected many times. The sequenced fragment ends 3 residues before the CDR3 boundary, so the rest is inferred from the germline J gene. The chain employs TRBV5-6 and TRBJ2-5; possibly TRBD1 or TRBD2 for D (5 bases each). In germline, CDR1 is SGHDT, CDR2 YYEEEE. CDR3 length equals 15 residues. Trimming removed 0 bases from V and 2 bases from J, with 11 bases in between. CDR3 in amino acids: CASSLAMRGQETQYF. CDR3 DNA, as far as it was read: TGTGCCAGCAGCTTGGCCATGAGGGGACAAGAGACC.

At least ten counts were recorded for this clone. The read ends 3 residues shy of where the CDR3 ends; the end is completed using the germline J gene. V usage is TRBV7-9 and J usage is TRBJ2-5, with TRBD2 identical over 7 bases. The CDR3 length is 14 residues. The germline V gene has CDR1 SEHNR and CDR2 FQNEAQ (reference sequence). V shed 5 bases, J shed 2 bases, and the junction held 5 bases outside the gene matches. The CDR3 here is CASSDRGVQETQYF. CDR3 DNA (partial): TGTGCCAGCAGCGACCGGGGGGTTCAAGAGACC.

This clone was seen ten or more times. The read falls 3 residues short of the CDR3 end, and the missing part is taken from the germline J gene. The rearrangement joins TRBV4-2 to TRBJ2-1, with D possibly being TRBD2 (6 bases). From germline, CDR1 is LGHNA and CDR2 YNFKEQ. Trimming shortened V by 1 base and J by 7 bases, and 14 bases separated the two germline ends. The CDR3 covers 15 residues. The covered CDR3 bases are TGTGCCAGCAGCCAAGTCTTAGCGGAGATGAATGAG. As protein: CASSQVLAEMNE. The complete CDR3 sequence is CASSQVLAEMNEQFF.

The table lists this clone with many counts. The read is 3 residues too short to cover the CDR3 end, so that end is filled in from the germline J gene. The chain links TRBV12-3 or TRBV12-4 to TRBJ2-3, with 7 nucleotides matching TRBD2. CDR3 length equals 14 residues. Trimming cost V 4 bases and J 1 base; bases outside gene matches: 2. The sequenced CDR3 bases are TGTGCCAGCAGTTCGAGCGGGGGCACAGATACG. As protein: CASSSSGGTDT. The whole CDR3 protein is CASSSSGGTDTQYF.

This clone was detected ten times or more. The read comes to an end 3 residues before the CDR3 does, leaving the germline J gene to fill in the end. V gene TRBV13 combines with J gene TRBJ2-1; 8 nucleotides agree with TRBD2. The CDR3 has 15 residues. Germline trimming cut 5 bases from V and 3 bases from J; bases unmatched to any gene: 6. The germline gives CDR1 PRHDT, CDR2 FYEKMQ (reference sequence). CDR3 region: CASSAPGGGYNEQFF. The DNA read from the CDR3 is TGTGCCAGCAGCGCCCCGGGGGGGGGCTACAATGAG.